The next 9 T cell receptor beta chains were all read from a single sample in a study of shared clonotypes between healthy human individuals. Naive CD8 isolation took CD45RO-negative cells positively selected for CCR7 and excluded terminally differentiated effector memory CD45RA+ cells. Profiled with immunoSEQ multiplex PCR; TCRdb holds only in-frame clones, not every one. The sample holds around 1.9 million clones; approximately 94% are singletons and the top ten take more than 1.5%. The sample consisted of naive CD8+ T cells from PBMCs. These receptors were collected from a man in his late teens or twenties in good health. Some clones in this sample may be carry-over from other donors' samples.

This clone has just one count. The identical CDR3 is also encoded by other nucleotide sequences in the sample. V gene TRBV27 combines with J gene TRBJ2-7; a possible D gene is TRBD2 (5 bases). The CDR3 covers 14 residues. The germline V gene has CDR1 MNHEY and CDR2 SMNVEV (reference sequence). Trimming took off 3 bases at V and 0 bases at J, with 9 bases between the two ends. CDR3 in DNA: TGTGCCAGCAGTTTGCGGGCTAGCTCCTACGAGCAGTACTTC. The encoded protein is CASSLRASSYEQYF.

The CDR3 region is CASSGGRVGQSNEKLFF. The DNA for the CDR3 is TGTGCCAGCAGCGGGGGTCGGGTGGGTCAAAGTAATGAAAAACTGTTTTTT. This chain uses TRBV9 with TRBJ1-4; no clear D. V lost 3 bases to trimming and J lost 4 bases, with 19 bases between them. The V gene's germline CDR1 is SGDLS and CDR2 YYNGEE. The CDR3 contains 17 residues. Full variable domain (missing parts from reference TRBV9 and TRBJ1-4): DSGVTQTPKHLITATGQRVTLRCSPRSGDLSVYWYQQSLDQGLQFLIQYYNGEERAKGNILERFSAQQFPDLHSELNLSSLELGDSALYFCASSGGRVGQSNEKLFFGSGTQLSVL.

V usage is TRBV6-4 and J usage is TRBJ2-2; D is undetermined. CDR1 and CDR2 from the germline V gene are MRHNA and SNTAGT. V lost 4 bases and J lost 4, with 4 bases in between. CDR3 length: 12 residues. This CDR3 reads CASSGLTGELFF. DNA of the CDR3: TGTGCCAGCAGTGGCCTCACCGGGGAGCTGTTTTTT.

V is TRBV6-5 and J is TRBJ2-7; TRBD1 or TRBD2 may be the D gene (5 bases each). V lost 6 bases and J lost 3, with 15 bases in between. Per germline, CDR1 MNHEY and CDR2 SVGAGI. This CDR3 region has 14 residues. CDR3 sequence (DNA): TGTGCCAGCAGCTTCACCCGGGACGTCTACGAGCAGTACTTC. Residues: CASSFTRDVYEQYF.

This chain connects TRBV28 to TRBJ2-3; perhaps TRBD2 as D (6 bases). CDR3 size: 15 residues. Trimming pared 4 bases from V and 4 bases from J, leaving 15 bases between. Germline CDR1 and CDR2: MDHEN and SYDVKM. The CDR3: CASSSASELADTQYF. The CDR3 bases are TGTGCCAGCAGTTCCGCTAGCGAATTAGCAGATACGCAGTATTTT.

The CDR3 bases are TGTGCCAGCAGTCCCCTAGGCGGGGACGGAGCTTTCTTT. As protein: CASSPLGGDGAFF. The rearrangement links TRBV27 to TRBJ1-1; maybe TRBD1 (5 bases). V was cut by 5 bases and J by 10 bases, with 17 bases left in between. The CDR3 covers 13 residues. Germline-derived CDR1 and CDR2 are MNHEY and SMNVEV (reference sequence).

For this clone: The same CDR3 arises from other DNA sequences in this sample as well. V usage is TRBV27 and J usage is TRBJ2-3; D may be TRBD2 (6 bases). CDR3 size: 14 residues. V was clipped by 5 bases and J by 2 bases, with 11 bases between them. Germline V gives CDR1 MNHEY, CDR2 SMNVEV (reference sequence). In nucleotides, the CDR3 is TGTGCCAGCAGTCTTAGCGGAGACACAGATACGCAGTATTTT. Its translation: CASSLSGDTDTQYF.

As concerns this clone: Being one base from a much bigger clone, this may be a read error. The rearrangement links TRBV27 to TRBJ2-7; D gene unclear. The CDR3 consists of 11 residues. Germline assignment: CDR1 MNHEY and CDR2 SMNVEV (reference sequence). CDR3 sequence reads: CASSNSHEQYF. For the CDR3, the DNA is TGTGCCAGCAGTAACTCCCACGAGCAGTACTTC.

This chain uses TRBV5-1 with TRBJ2-3; 9 positions match TRBD2. J gave up 3 bases and V 0 bases, and 5 bases lay outside the gene matches. The CDR3 totals 16 residues. Looked up from germline, CDR1 is SGHRS and CDR2 is YFSETQ. In DNA form, the CDR3 reads TGCGCCAGCAGCTTGGGAGCGGGAGGTATAACAGATACGCAGTATTTT. It encodes CASSLGAGGITDTQYF.